The rows below give T cell receptor beta chains drawn from one sample of a study of OX40 agonist ivuxolimab in advanced cancers. The repertoire was sequenced with immunoSEQ multiplex PCR; TCRdb's copy has only in-frame clones and lacks some. The sample yields tens of thousands of clones, roughly 80% seen once. The input for sequencing was CD4+ or CD8+ T cells sorted from blood, taken in a trial of the OX40 agonist ivuxolimab. The receptors here all came from an adult with an advanced solid tumor such as melanoma, head and neck, liver or kidney cancer. Both conserved end residues are part of each CDR3. D genes are given only for firm matches. Clone size is not always given. Where it is, it says once, few, many or a class for expanded clones.

abundance: -; v_gene: TRBV13; d_gene: TRBD2; j_gene: TRBJ2-1; CDR3aa: CASSASSGGSYNEQFF; CDR3nt: TGTGCCAGCAGCGCGTCTAGCGGAGGCTCCTACAATGAGCAGTTCTTC
abundance: once; v_gene: TRBV28; d_gene: -; j_gene: TRBJ1-6; CDR3aa: CASSFPSGGNSPLHF; CDR3nt: TGTGCCAGCAGTTTCCCCTCGGGCGGCAATTCACCCCTCCACTTT
abundance: -; v_gene: TRBV15; d_gene: -; j_gene: TRBJ2-2; CDR3aa: CATSREGVITLNTGELFF; CDR3nt: TGTGCCACCAGCAGAGAGGGAGTCATCACGCTGAACACCGGGGAGCTGTTTTTT
abundance: -; v_gene: TRBV4-1; d_gene: -; j_gene: TRBJ1-5; CDR3aa: CASSQVSRGNQPQHF; CDR3nt: TGCGCCAGCAGCCAAGTAAGCAGGGGCAATCAGCCCCAGCATTTT
abundance: -; v_gene: TRBV6-5; d_gene: -; j_gene: TRBJ1-3; CDR3aa: CASSYSPGASGNTIYF; CDR3nt: TGTGCCAGCAGTTACTCCCCTGGCGCCTCTGGAAACACCATATATTTT
abundance: -; v_gene: TRBV5-1; d_gene: TRBD1; j_gene: TRBJ2-7; CDR3aa: CASSFGTGAGEQYF; CDR3nt: TGCGCCAGCAGCTTTGGGACAGGGGCGGGGGAGCAGTACTTC
abundance: -; v_gene: TRBV6-1; d_gene: -; j_gene: TRBJ1-5; CDR3aa: CASSEGQQGRQPQHF; CDR3nt: TGTGCCAGCAGTGAAGGACAGCAGGGCCGGCAGCCCCAGCATTTT
abundance: -; v_gene: TRBV14; d_gene: -; j_gene: TRBJ2-7; CDR3aa: CASSQDPRPYEQYF; CDR3nt: TGTGCCAGCAGCCAAGATCCCAGACCCTACGAGCAGTACTTC
abundance: -; v_gene: TRBV6-5; d_gene: -; j_gene: TRBJ1-2; CDR3aa: CASSLGPNYGYTF; CDR3nt: TGTGCCAGCAGTCTCGGTCCTAACTATGGCTACACCTTC
abundance: -; v_gene: TRBV30; d_gene: -; j_gene: TRBJ2-1; CDR3aa: CAWSESSATYNEQFF; CDR3nt: TGTGCCTGGAGTGAATCTAGCGCCACCTACAATGAGCAGTTCTTC
abundance: -; v_gene: TRBV5-1; d_gene: -; j_gene: TRBJ1-1; CDR3aa: CASSPNWGLQAFF; CDR3nt: TGCGCCAGCAGCCCGAATTGGGGGTTGCAGGCTTTCTTT
abundance: few; v_gene: TRBV19; d_gene: TRBD1; j_gene: TRBJ1-1; CDR3aa: CASSIGQGTTEAFF; CDR3nt: TGTGCCAGTAGTATAGGACAGGGGACCACTGAAGCTTTCTTT
abundance: -; v_gene: TRBV11-2; d_gene: TRBD2; j_gene: TRBJ2-7; CDR3aa: CASSSGTSGSYEQYF; CDR3nt: TGTGCCAGCAGCTCAGGGACTAGCGGCTCCTACGAGCAGTACTTC
abundance: once; v_gene: TRBV29-1; d_gene: -; j_gene: TRBJ2-7; CDR3aa: CSVELGLPHEQYF; CDR3nt: TGCAGCGTTGAATTAGGACTACCACACGAGCAGTACTTC
abundance: -; v_gene: TRBV7-9; d_gene: -; j_gene: TRBJ2-1; CDR3aa: CASSPGAGQFF; CDR3nt: TGTGCCAGCAGCCCTGGTGCGGGGCAGTTCTTC
abundance: -; v_gene: TRBV21-1; d_gene: -; j_gene: TRBJ2-7; CDR3aa: CASGDEQYF; CDR3nt: TGTGCCAGCGGAGACGAGCAGTACTTC
abundance: -; v_gene: TRBV11-3; d_gene: -; j_gene: TRBJ2-1; CDR3aa: CASSSRGSGRANEQFF; CDR3nt: TGTGCCAGCAGCTCCAGGGGGAGCGGGAGAGCAAATGAGCAGTTCTTC
abundance: few; v_gene: TRBV5-1; d_gene: -; j_gene: TRBJ2-1; CDR3aa: CASSSRGNEQFF; CDR3nt: TGCGCCAGCAGCTCAAGGGGCAATGAGCAGTTCTTC
abundance: -; v_gene: TRBV4-1; d_gene: -; j_gene: TRBJ2-5; CDR3aa: CASSQGLGFQETQYF; CDR3nt: TGCGCCAGCAGCCAAGGCTTAGGCTTTCAGGAGACCCAGTACTTC
abundance: -; v_gene: TRBV6-1; d_gene: -; j_gene: TRBJ2-6; CDR3aa: CASTETPSGANVLTF; CDR3nt: TGTGCCAGCACCGAAACCCCCTCTGGGGCCAACGTCCTGACTTTC
abundance: -; v_gene: TRBV2; d_gene: -; j_gene: TRBJ2-7; CDR3aa: CVSSESPGAYEQYF; CDR3nt: TGTGTCAGCAGTGAATCCCCCGGGGCCTACGAGCAGTACTTC
abundance: -; v_gene: TRBV4-1; d_gene: TRBD1; j_gene: TRBJ2-7; CDR3aa: CASSYSGTGTYEQYF; CDR3nt: TGCGCCAGCAGCTATTCCGGGACAGGAACCTACGAGCAGTACTTC
abundance: -; v_gene: TRBV6-1; d_gene: TRBD1; j_gene: TRBJ1-5; CDR3aa: CASSADRGYQPQHF; CDR3nt: TGTGCCAGCAGTGCAGACAGGGGATACCAGCCCCAGCATTTT
abundance: once; v_gene: TRBV11-3; d_gene: -; j_gene: TRBJ2-7; CDR3aa: CASSPYTGAYYEQYF; CDR3nt: TGTGCCAGCAGCCCCTATACGGGAGCCTACTACGAGCAGTACTTC
abundance: -; v_gene: TRBV30; d_gene: TRBD2; j_gene: TRBJ2-7; CDR3aa: CAWSWGLADYEQYF; CDR3nt: TGTGCCTGGAGTTGGGGACTAGCGGACTACGAGCAGTACTTC
abundance: -; v_gene: TRBV13; d_gene: -; j_gene: TRBJ2-3; CDR3aa: CASSSNLRGATDTQYF; CDR3nt: TGTGCCAGCAGCTCCAATTTACGGGGAGCCACAGATACGCAGTATTTT
abundance: -; v_gene: TRBV7-3; d_gene: -; j_gene: TRBJ1-1; CDR3aa: CASSLTGVVGEAFF; CDR3nt: TGTGCCAGCAGCTTAACTGGGGTGGTAGGTGAAGCTTTCTTT
abundance: -; v_gene: TRBV6-5; d_gene: TRBD1; j_gene: TRBJ1-2; CDR3aa: CASSMDRSYGYTF; CDR3nt: TGTGCCAGCAGTATGGACAGGAGCTATGGCTACACCTTC
abundance: -; v_gene: TRBV11-3; d_gene: -; j_gene: TRBJ2-7; CDR3aa: CASSSREGRRSYEQYF; CDR3nt: TGTGCCAGCAGCTCCCGCGAGGGGCGCAGGTCCTACGAGCAGTACTTC
abundance: -; v_gene: TRBV6-5; d_gene: TRBD2; j_gene: TRBJ2-7; CDR3aa: CASRNSGIGSYEQYF; CDR3nt: TGTGCCAGCAGAAATAGCGGGATAGGCTCCTACGAGCAGTACTTC
abundance: -; v_gene: TRBV21-1; d_gene: -; j_gene: TRBJ2-2; CDR3aa: CASSKGPTGELFF; CDR3nt: TGTGCCAGCAGCAAAGGCCCGACCGGGGAGCTGTTTTTT
abundance: once; v_gene: TRBV13; d_gene: TRBD1; j_gene: TRBJ2-5; CDR3aa: CASSLIGQGAGETQYF; CDR3nt: TGTGCCAGCAGCTTGATCGGACAGGGGGCGGGTGAGACCCAGTACTTC
abundance: -; v_gene: TRBV19; d_gene: TRBD2; j_gene: TRBJ2-3; CDR3aa: CASSISPAGATDTQYF; CDR3nt: TGTGCCAGTAGTATTTCTCCAGCGGGAGCCACAGATACGCAGTATTTT
abundance: -; v_gene: TRBV4-1; d_gene: -; j_gene: TRBJ2-7; CDR3aa: CASSQERATTYEQYF; CDR3nt: TGCGCCAGCAGCCAAGAAAGGGCCACCACCTACGAGCAGTACTTT
abundance: -; v_gene: TRBV5-1; d_gene: -; j_gene: TRBJ2-1; CDR3aa: CASSLEAAHNEQFF; CDR3nt: TGCGCCAGCAGCTTGGAGGCCGCCCACAATGAGCAGTTCTTC
abundance: -; v_gene: TRBV7-9; d_gene: -; j_gene: TRBJ2-7; CDR3aa: CASSSRSGGVDSYEQYF; CDR3nt: TGTGCCAGCAGCTCCCGATCTGGGGGCGTAGACTCCTACGAGCAGTACTTC
abundance: once; v_gene: TRBV29-1; d_gene: -; j_gene: TRBJ1-4; CDR3aa: CSVGWGEKLFF; CDR3nt: TGCAGCGTTGGTTGGGGTGAAAAACTGTTTTTT
abundance: -; v_gene: TRBV5-1; d_gene: -; j_gene: TRBJ2-7; CDR3aa: CASSLVGPSYEQYF; CDR3nt: TGCGCCAGCAGCTTGGTTGGTCCCTCCTACGAGCAGTACTTC
abundance: -; v_gene: TRBV28; d_gene: -; j_gene: TRBJ1-2; CDR3aa: CASSLTYESGYTF; CDR3nt: TGTGCCAGCAGTTTAACTTACGAGTCGGGCTACACCTTC
abundance: -; v_gene: TRBV30; d_gene: TRBD2; j_gene: TRBJ2-5; CDR3aa: CAWSAGTSGQETQYF; CDR3nt: TGTGCCTGGAGCGCTGGGACTAGCGGACAAGAGACCCAGTACTTC
abundance: -; v_gene: TRBV9; d_gene: -; j_gene: TRBJ2-3; CDR3aa: CASSVDTAPADTQYF; CDR3nt: TGTGCCAGCAGCGTGGACACAGCTCCCGCAGATACGCAGTATTTT